A single sample gave rise to the 29 T cell receptor beta chains below, sequenced in a study of preoperative IRX-2 immunotherapy in early breast cancer. As for treatment: preoperative locoregional IRX-2 cytokine immunotherapy. The repertoire was sequenced with immunoSEQ multiplex PCR; TCRdb's copy has only in-frame clones and lacks some. This table holds about 27,000 clones, about four fifths found once. The source was lymph node tissue, collected before IRX-2 immunotherapy. The origin of the receptors is a human donor with breast cancer.

This clone has just one count. An end of the junction differs from the germline gene, which may be a read error. The gene calls are TRBV6-4 and TRBJ2-5; a possible D gene is TRBD1 (6 bases). The germline gives CDR1 MRHNA, CDR2 SNTAGT. This CDR3 is built from 15 residues. The CDR3 DNA follows: TGTGCCAGTCTCAGGGGCACCCCAGAGTGGGAGATCCAGTACTTC. Amino acid sequence: CASLRGTPEWEIQYF.

On this clone itself: The sample holds other DNA sequences that translate to the same CDR3. This chain joins TRBV6-8 and TRBJ2-7; D possibly corresponds to TRBD2 (5 bases). Trimming stripped 4 bases from V and 1 base from J, with 11 bases between. Per germline, CDR1 MNHGY and CDR2 SAAAGT. The CDR3 covers 14 residues. The CDR3 loop is CASSLRRGSYEQYF. DNA of the CDR3: TGTGCCAGCAGTTTAAGAAGAGGGTCCTACGAGCAGTACTTC.

The V gene is TRBV19, the J gene TRBJ2-7; D remains unclear. The CDR3 consists of 12 residues. The germline V and J ends were trimmed by 6 bases and 6 bases, with 12 bases remaining between them. Germline assignment: CDR1 LNHDA and CDR2 SQIVND (reference sequence). The CDR3 here is CASSGQSAEQYF. The CDR3 DNA reads TGTGCCAGTAGCGGGCAATCCGCCGAGCAGTACTTC.

V is TRBV19 and J is TRBJ2-7; D call uncertain. Germline lookup yields CDR1 LNHDA and CDR2 SQIVND (reference sequence). The V and J ends lost 4 bases and 1 base respectively, with 17 bases between them. The CDR3 loop spans 16 amino acids. CDR3 in amino acids: CASSKPLSGKSYEQYF. The CDR3, as DNA: TGTGCCAGTAGTAAGCCTTTGTCAGGCAAGTCCTACGAGCAGTACTTC.

J is TRBJ2-1 and V is TRBV7-7; 9 bases agree with TRBD2. V lost 5 bases, J lost 4 bases, and 9 bases stayed unmatched. Germline V gives CDR1 SSHAT, CDR2 FNYEAQ (reference sequence). This CDR3 region has 16 residues. Here the CDR3 reads CASSQSWTSAYNEQFF. CDR3 nucleotide sequence: TGTGCCAGCAGCCAATCCTGGACTAGCGCGTACAATGAGCAGTTCTTC.

The chain uses TRBV6-8 and TRBJ1-1; D is undetermined. Germline V gene sequence: CDR1 MNHGY, CDR2 SAAAGT. There are 13 residues in the CDR3. The ends were cut back, 6 bases at V and 0 bases at J, with 8 bases in the middle. The CDR3 DNA sequence: TGTGCCAGCAGACAGACCCTGAACACTGAAGCTTTCTTT. Amino acids: CASRQTLNTEAFF.

This rearrangement joins TRBV5-1 to TRBJ2-2; the match to TRBD1 covers 10 bases. The CDR3 spans 16 residues. V lost 1 base and J lost 4; bases outside the gene matches: 4. Germline lookup yields CDR1 SGHRS and CDR2 YFSETQ. In DNA form, the CDR3 reads TGCGCCAGCAGCTTGCTTGGACAGGGGGTCACCGGGGAGCTGTTTTTT. Translation: CASSLLGQGVTGELFF.

The rearrangement uses TRBV19 and TRBJ2-7; possible D gene TRBD1, 6 bases. The germline gives CDR1 LNHDA, CDR2 SQIVND (reference sequence). This CDR3 region has 15 residues. V was trimmed by 5 bases and J by 1 base, leaving 15 bases between them. The CDR3 sequence is CASSGVAQGSYEQYF. CDR3 nucleotide sequence: TGTGCCAGTAGTGGGGTAGCACAGGGTTCCTACGAGCAGTACTTC. Supplemented by reference TRBV19 and TRBJ2-7, the full variable domain reads DGGITQSPKYLFRKEGQNVTLSCEQNLNHDAMYWYRQDPGQGLRLIYYSQIVNDFQKGDIAEGYSVSREKKESFPLTVTSAQKNPTAFYLCASSGVAQGSYEQYFGPGTRLTVT.

The chain uses TRBV15 and TRBJ2-3; tentative D call: TRBD2 (6 bases). Germline CDR1 and CDR2: LNHNV and YYDKDF (reference sequence). This CDR3 region has 16 residues. V was clipped by 5 bases and J by 4 bases, with 19 bases between them. CDR3 region: CATSRGGRVRADTQYF. CDR3 sequence (DNA): TGTGCCACCAGCCGGGGAGGCAGGGTTAGAGCAGATACGCAGTATTTT.

The genes are TRBV6-8 and TRBJ2-5, with D tentatively TRBD2 (5 bases). The CDR3 consists of 14 residues. Germline loops: CDR1 MNHGY, CDR2 SAAAGT. The germline V and J ends were trimmed by 4 bases and 5 bases, with 14 bases remaining between them. Written as DNA, the CDR3 is TGTGCCAGCAGTTTAGCGCGCCAGGCGGAGACCCAGTACTTC. Encoded protein: CASSLARQAETQYF.

This chain uses TRBV19 with TRBJ1-3; D possibly corresponds to TRBD1 (6 bases). With 9 bases removed from V and 3 bases from J, the gap between germline ends came to 12 bases. CDR3 size: 13 residues. The V gene's germline CDR1 is LNHDA and CDR2 SQIVND (reference sequence). DNA for the CDR3: TGTGCCAGCACCGGACAGAATGGAAACACCATATATTTT. Its protein product is CASTGQNGNTIYF.

V and J are TRBV6-8 and TRBJ2-7; possibly TRBD1 for D (6 bases). This CDR3 spans 13 amino acids. Between the trimmed V and J ends, which lost 6 bases and 2 bases, there was a span of 11 bases. CDR1 is MNHGY, CDR2 SAAAGT, per germline. The CDR3, as DNA: TGTGCCAGCAGCGACAGGACCGCCTACGAGCAGTACTTC. It is translated as CASSDRTAYEQYF.

CDR3 nucleotide sequence: TGTGCCAGCAGCCAAGCCGGGACAGGGTTCGTACGGAACACTGAAGCTTTCTTT. Protein: CASSQAGTGFVRNTEAFF. V usage is TRBV14 and J usage is TRBJ1-1; 9 bases align to TRBD1. With 1 base clipped from V and 1 base from J, the junction kept 10 bases outside the gene matches. This CDR3 comprises 18 residues. Looked up from germline, CDR1 is SGHDN and CDR2 is FVKESK.

This clone was seen a single time. The chain employs TRBV11-3 and TRBJ2-5, with D tentatively TRBD1 or TRBD2 (5 bases each). The CDR3 covers 16 residues. Germline V lookup: CDR1 SGHNT, CDR2 YENEEA. Deletions cut 3 bases from V and 6 bases from J, with 20 bases between. CDR3 region: CASSLPLVGVGKTQYF. CDR3 bases: TGTGCCAGCAGCTTGCCACTAGTGGGGGTAGGAAAGACCCAGTACTTC.

This chain links TRBV28 with TRBJ1-4; 7 bases fit TRBD1. The CDR3 consists of 14 residues. Trimming removed 6 bases from V and 8 bases from J; junction bases left unmatched: 9. Germline loops: CDR1 MDHEN, CDR2 SYDVKM. This chain's CDR3 is CASRLQGFGEKLFF. CDR3 sequence (DNA): TGTGCCAGCAGGCTACAGGGGTTCGGCGAAAAACTGTTTTTT.

V and J are TRBV11-3 and TRBJ2-2; TRBD1 is a possible D gene (6 bases). The CDR3 consists of 17 residues. Between the trimmed V and J ends, which lost 7 bases and 1 base, there was a span of 19 bases. Germline assignment: CDR1 SGHNT and CDR2 YENEEA. CDR3 bases: TGTGCCAGCACCCCTGGCGGACAGTCGCTGAACACCGGGGAGCTGTTTTTT. The encoded protein is CASTPGGQSLNTGELFF. The full variable domain, in which reference TRBV11-3 and TRBJ2-2 provide the parts outside the CDR3, is EAGVVQSPRYKIIEKKQPVAFWCNPISGHNTLYWYLQNLGQGPELLIRYENEEAVDDSQLPKDRFSAERLKGVDSTLKIQPAELGDSAVYLCASTPGGQSLNTGELFFGEGSRLTVL.

This clone was found once. The rearrangement links TRBV7-4 to TRBJ1-4; 7 bases map to TRBD1. The CDR3 consists of 15 residues. With V trimmed by 5 bases and J by 3 bases, 6 bases remained unmatched. Germline V CDR1 and CDR2: SGHVT, SQSDAQ. The CDR3 nucleotides read TGTGCCAGCAGCGTGGGGGACAGATCTAATGAAAAACTGTTTTTT. Translating it yields CASSVGDRSNEKLFF.

The chain joins TRBV19 to TRBJ2-3; D unresolved. Germline CDR1 LNHDA, CDR2 SQIVND (reference sequence). The CDR3 runs to 11 residues. V lost 4 bases to trimming and J lost 6 bases, with 5 bases between them. Here the CDR3 reads CASSNTDTQYF. CDR3 DNA: TGTGCCAGTAGTAATACGGATACGCAGTATTTT. Complete variable domain (other parts from reference TRBV19 and TRBJ2-3): DGGITQSPKYLFRKEGQNVTLSCEQNLNHDAMYWYRQDPGQGLRLIYYSQIVNDFQKGDIAEGYSVSREKKESFPLTVTSAQKNPTAFYLCASSNTDTQYFGPGTRLTVL.

The chain joins TRBV6-8 to TRBJ1-6; D is undetermined. The CDR3 is 12 amino acids. The V end lost 3 bases, the J end lost 13 bases, and 10 bases lay between the germline ends. The germline V gene encodes CDR1 MNHGY and CDR2 SAAAGT. CDR3 residues: CASSYVRSPLHF. CDR3 coding DNA: TGTGCCAGCAGTTATGTGAGAAGCCCCCTCCACTTT.

This rearrangement joins TRBV10-1 to TRBJ1-6; no clear D gene. CDR1 and CDR2 from the germline V gene are WNHNN and SYGVQD (reference sequence). V shed 2 bases and J shed 10 bases, with 21 bases lying between them. The CDR3 is 17 amino acids. This chain's CDR3 is CASSEPREGWSQSPLHF. CDR3 nucleotides: TGCGCCAGCAGTGAGCCCCGGGAGGGCTGGTCTCAATCACCCCTCCACTTT.

The chain links TRBV7-4 to TRBJ1-6; the match to TRBD1 covers 9 bases. The CDR3 has 15 amino acids. Germline V gives CDR1 SGHVT, CDR2 SQSDAQ. V lost 1 base and J lost 7; bases outside the gene matches: 2. CDR3 region: CASSLVGTGNSPLHF. CDR3 nucleotides: TGTGCCAGCAGCTTAGTCGGGACAGGGAATTCACCCCTCCACTTT.

The rearrangement links TRBV30 to TRBJ2-3, with no clear D. Trimming took off 0 bases at V and 0 bases at J, with 4 bases between the two ends. The germline V gene encodes CDR1 GTSNPN and CDR2 SVGIG (reference sequence). The CDR3 runs to 13 residues. The CDR3 sequence: CAWSVSSTDTQYF. CDR3 DNA: TGTGCCTGGAGTGTATCCAGCACAGATACGCAGTATTTT.

The chain has TRBV18 and TRBJ1-3; D not certain. The CDR3 is made up of 13 amino acids. Trimming took 2 bases from V and 1 from J, leaving 3 bases between them. The germline V gene has CDR1 KGHSH and CDR2 LQKENI. CDR3 residues: CASSPGSGNTIYF. CDR3 nucleotide sequence: TGTGCCAGCTCACCAGGGTCTGGAAACACCATATATTTT.

The chain combines TRBV11-3 with TRBJ2-7; 7 bases line up with TRBD2. Germline V CDR1 and CDR2: SGHNT, YENEEA. J lost 5 bases, V lost 5 bases, and 12 bases had no gene match. This CDR3 contains 15 residues. CDR3 DNA: TGTGCCAGCAGCCCTCTGCGGCTAGCGGAACACGAGCAGTACTTC. The encoded protein is CASSPLRLAEHEQYF.

The chain carries TRBV11-3 and TRBJ2-7; TRBD1 is a possible D gene (5 bases). The CDR3 loop spans 15 amino acids. V gave up 5 bases and J gave up 6 bases, with 20 bases separating them. Germline V lookup: CDR1 SGHNT, CDR2 YENEEA. The CDR3 coding sequence is TGTGCCAGCAGCCGGAAGGGGCCCTTACACGTCGAGCAGTACTTC. It codes for CASSRKGPLHVEQYF.

The chain employs TRBV7-4 and TRBJ1-2; tentatively, D is TRBD1 (6 bases). The CDR3 is made up of 15 amino acids. Germline V CDR1 and CDR2: SGHVT, SQSDAQ. V lost 5 bases, J lost 4 bases, and 17 bases lay in between. The CDR3 bases are TGTGCCAGCAGCGAGCCTATGGACAGCCGCTATGGCTACACCTTC. Protein product: CASSEPMDSRYGYTF.

The chain uses TRBV19 and TRBJ1-1, with 7 positions matching TRBD1. J gave up 3 bases and V 7 bases, and 11 bases lay outside the gene matches. The CDR3 length is 15 residues. Germline CDR1 is LNHDA and CDR2 is SQIVND (reference sequence). CDR3 nucleotides: TGTGCCAGTATGGCAGTTCCCACAGGGGACACTGAAGCTTTCTTT. Protein product: CASMAVPTGDTEAFF.

The rearrangement uses TRBV28 and TRBJ1-3, with TRBD1 identical over 9 bases. This CDR3 spans 17 amino acids. Trimming took 5 bases from V and 7 from J; bases not matched to a gene: 15. Germline CDR1 reads MDHEN; CDR2 reads SYDVKM. CDR3 amino acids: CASSPPPETGGWNTIYF. In DNA form, the CDR3 reads TGTGCCAGCAGTCCCCCCCCCGAGACAGGGGGTTGGAACACCATATATTTT.

The chain carries TRBV10-3 and TRBJ1-1, with D uncertain. V lost 0 bases and J lost 4, with 12 bases in between. Germline-derived CDR1 and CDR2 are ENHRY and SYGVKD. This CDR3 region has 15 residues. The CDR3 DNA reads TGTGCCATCAGTGAGTCAGGGAGAGGCGGCACTGAAGCTTTCTTT. Translating it yields CAISESGRGGTEAFF.